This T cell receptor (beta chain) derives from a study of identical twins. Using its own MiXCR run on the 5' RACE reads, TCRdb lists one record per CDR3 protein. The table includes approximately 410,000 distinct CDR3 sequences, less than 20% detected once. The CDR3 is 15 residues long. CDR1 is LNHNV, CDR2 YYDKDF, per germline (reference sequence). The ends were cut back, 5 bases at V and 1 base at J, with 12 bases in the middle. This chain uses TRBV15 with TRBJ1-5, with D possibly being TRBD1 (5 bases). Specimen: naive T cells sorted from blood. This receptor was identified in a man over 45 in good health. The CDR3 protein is CATSLVTASNQPQHF. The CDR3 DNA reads TGTGCCACCAGCCTTGTGACAGCGAGCAATCAGCCCCAGCATTTT.